Each of the 9 T cell receptor beta chains below was sequenced from the same sample in a study of technical replicates of blood from a few donors listed by TCRdb under 2017. The library was obtained by the immunoSEQ multiplex PCR assay. The immuneACCESS repertoire file appears here via TCRdb, limited to in-frame rearrangements. These files lack a portion of the clones; in checked studies, under half of the deficit traces to unresolved V genes, and the cause of the others is not known. The sample profile shows 70,000 or so clones; around 92% of them were found once. 0.37% of the sample rests with the top ten. The sample comprised T cells isolated from PBMCs. The receptors derive from a human donor in good health. Some clones in this sample may be carry-over from other donors' samples.

The J gene is TRBJ1-5, the V gene TRBV27; possibly TRBD1 for D (5 bases). Germline V gives CDR1 MNHEY, CDR2 SMNVEV (reference sequence). Trimming stripped 3 bases from V and 10 bases from J, with 10 bases between. This CDR3 is 12 amino acids long. The CDR3 DNA follows: TGTGCCAGCAGTTTGATGGGGGGTCCCCAGCATTTT. Translation: CASSLMGGPQHF.

This chain joins TRBV19 and TRBJ1-1; D is unclear. Between the trimmed V and J ends, which lost 5 bases and 3 bases, there was a span of 13 bases. Germline values: CDR1 LNHDA, CDR2 SQIVND (reference sequence). This CDR3 is 14 amino acids long. The CDR3 loop reads CASSFRGRDTEAFF. CDR3 sequence (DNA): TGTGCCAGTAGTTTCCGGGGAAGGGACACTGAAGCTTTCTTT.

The chain combines TRBV30 with TRBJ1-1, with D possibly TRBD1 on 6 matching bases. CDR1 and CDR2 from the germline V gene are GTSNPN and SVGIG (reference sequence). V lost 3 bases to trimming and J lost 3 bases, with 11 bases between them. The CDR3 contains 13 residues. The DNA of the CDR3 is TGTGCCTGGAGGAGACAGGATTACACTGAAGCTTTCTTT. Encoded protein: CAWRRQDYTEAFF.

The chain carries TRBV25-1 and TRBJ2-7; 8 nucleotides agree with TRBD2. V lost 4 bases, J lost 3 bases, and 5 bases stayed unmatched. Germline assignment: CDR1 MGHDK and CDR2 SYGVNS. The CDR3 totals 14 residues. The CDR3 DNA reads TGTGCCAGCAGTGGACCCGGGGGGGGCTACGAGCAGTACTTC. This gives the protein CASSGPGGGYEQYF.

The CDR3 reads CASSSSGTARAFF. The CDR3 DNA reads TGCGCCAGCAGCTCCTCCGGGACAGCCAGAGCTTTCTTT. The chain couples TRBV5-1 to TRBJ1-1; 7 bases map to TRBD1. J was trimmed by 10 bases and V by 3 bases; bases with no gene match: 9. The V gene's germline CDR1 is SGHRS and CDR2 YFSETQ. There are 13 residues in the CDR3.

The chain combines TRBV6-4 with TRBJ2-6, with TRBD2 matching over 9 bases. The CDR3 has 16 residues. V gave up 3 bases and J gave up 0 bases; unmatched junction bases: 0. From germline, CDR1 is MRHNA and CDR2 SNTAGT. CDR3 in amino acids: CASSEREGSGANVLTF. CDR3 DNA sequence: TGTGCCAGCAGTGAGCGGGAGGGCTCTGGGGCCAACGTCCTGACTTTC.

The rearrangement uses TRBV5-1 and TRBJ1-1, with D perhaps matching TRBD1 (5 bases). Germline CDR1 is SGHRS and CDR2 is YFSETQ. V shed 4 bases and J shed 4 bases, with 17 bases lying between them. This CDR3 has 15 amino acids. The CDR3 bases are TGCGCCAGCAGCCCCACAGGCATGGCTCGCACTGAAGCTTTCTTT. Its translation: CASSPTGMARTEAFF. The full variable domain, its missing parts supplied by reference TRBV5-1 and TRBJ1-1, is KAGVTQTPRYLIKTRGQQVTLSCSPISGHRSVSWYQQTPGQGLQFLFEYFSETQRNKGNFPGRFSGRQFSNSRSEMNVSTLELGDSALYLCASSPTGMARTEAFFGQGTRLTVV.

The V call is TRBV19, the J call TRBJ1-1; no clear D gene. Germline values: CDR1 LNHDA, CDR2 SQIVND (reference sequence). V gave up 3 bases and J gave up 4 bases, with 9 bases separating them. The CDR3 has 13 residues. The DNA for the CDR3 is TGTGCCAGTAGTATTGGGCTGAGCACTGAAGCTTTCTTT. Protein product: CASSIGLSTEAFF.

The chain has TRBV6-5 and TRBJ1-2; D not resolved. Germline CDR1 reads MNHEY; CDR2 reads SVGAGI. The V end was cut by 5 bases, the J end by 4 bases, with 17 bases between. The CDR3 totals 15 residues. The CDR3 DNA sequence: TGTGCCAGCAGTGGGATTAGCGGCAGAACCTATGGCTACACCTTC. It specifies CASSGISGRTYGYTF.